A single sample gave rise to the 24 T cell receptor beta chains below, sequenced in a study of blood T cell repertoires in COVID-19. Libraries were prepared by immunoSEQ multiplex PCR; TCRdb keeps only in-frame clonotypes and omits some of them. The sample shows about 140,000 clones, over 65% of them seen only once. Material: peripheral blood. Receptors were obtained from a man aged 50 to 59 with acute or convalescent COVID-19.

This clone was observed once. The chain joins TRBV3-1 (or the pseudogene TRBV3-2) to TRBJ1-5; D uncertain. In germline, CDR1 is LGHDT, CDR2 YNNKEL (reference sequence). The CDR3 consists of 14 residues. V was trimmed by 2 bases and J by 3 bases, leaving 8 bases between them. CDR3 sequence (DNA): TGTGCCAGCAGCCAAATGGCGGACAATCAGCCCCAGCATTTT. It yields the protein CASSQMADNQPQHF.

V usage is TRBV5-4 and J usage is TRBJ2-7; 10 bases map to TRBD1. This CDR3 is 15 amino acids long. V lost 4 bases to trimming and J lost 4 bases; unmatched junction nucleotides: 8. Germline CDR1 SGHNT, CDR2 YYREEE (reference sequence). CDR3 coding DNA: TGTGCCAGCAGCAGGGGCCAGGACAGGGGGTACGAGCAGTACTTC. Protein product: CASSRGQDRGYEQYF. The whole variable domain, filled in from reference TRBV5-4 and TRBJ2-7, reads ETGVTQSPTHLIKTRGQQVTLRCSSQSGHNTVSWYQQALGQGPQFIFQYYREEENGRGNFPPRFSGLQFPNYSSELNVNALELDDSALYLCASSRGQDRGYEQYFGPGTRLTVT.

This clone was seen once. J is TRBJ2-7 and V is TRBV21-1; the table's D gene call, TRBD1, was not cross checked with the DNA. TRBV21-1 is recorded as a pseudogene. The CDR3 contains 19 residues. CDR3 nucleotide sequence: TGTGCCAGCACCCCCCCCGGGACAGGGGGCCCTACCTTCTCCTACGAGCAGTACTTC. As protein: CASTPPGTGGPTFSYEQYF.

The chain employs TRBV7-2 and TRBJ2-3, with D possibly matching TRBD2 (5 bases). V lost 1 base and J lost 0, with 8 bases in between. The CDR3 totals 15 residues. Germline V gene lookup returns CDR1 SGHTA and CDR2 FQGNSA. CDR3 DNA: TGTGCCAGCAGCTTAGGGCGGACTAGCACAGATACGCAGTATTTT. Protein: CASSLGRTSTDTQYF.

The rearrangement joins TRBV28 to TRBJ1-1; 10 bases agree with TRBD1. After removal of 5 bases from V and 5 bases from J, the junction contained 8 bases not matched to a gene. The length of the CDR3 is 15 residues. The germline gives CDR1 MDHEN, CDR2 SYDVKM. Written as DNA, the CDR3 is TGTGCCAGCAGTCCGAGGACAGGGGGTAATACTGAAGCTTTCTTT. Translation: CASSPRTGGNTEAFF. The complete variable domain, with remaining parts taken from reference TRBV28 and TRBJ1-1, reads DVKVTQSSRYLVKRTGEKVFLECVQDMDHENMFWYRQDPGLGLRLIYFSYDVKMKEKGDIPEGYSVSREKKERFSLILESASTNQTSMYLCASSPRTGGNTEAFFGQGTRLTVV.

The chain has TRBV5-1 and TRBJ2-7; TRBD1 matches at 8 bases. CDR1 and CDR2 from the germline V gene are SGHRS and YFSETQ. This CDR3 contains 13 residues. V was clipped by 0 bases and J by 7 bases; unmatched bases: 3. The CDR3 DNA is TGCGCCAGCAGCTTGGGGACAGGGCTAGAGCAGTACGTC. The encoded protein is CASSLGTGLEQYV.

This chain uses TRBV11-1 with TRBJ2-1, with D tentatively TRBD1 (6 bases). The CDR3 totals 12 residues. Germline CDR1 reads SGHAT; CDR2 reads FQDESV (reference sequence). Trimming stripped 5 bases from V and 7 bases from J, with 9 bases between. The CDR3 nucleotides read TGTGCCAGCAGCCAGGACAGAAATGAGCAGTTCTTC. Its translation: CASSQDRNEQFF.

The chain carries TRBV27 and TRBJ2-1; 11 bases are shared with TRBD2. The length of the CDR3 is 18 residues. Germline trimming cut 6 bases from V and 0 bases from J; bases unmatched to any gene: 10. Germline CDR1 MNHEY, CDR2 SMNVEV (reference sequence). This chain's CDR3 is CASRRASGGLSSYNEQFF. The CDR3 bases are TGTGCCAGCAGGCGGGCTAGCGGGGGGTTGAGCTCCTACAATGAGCAGTTCTTC.

The CDR3 DNA reads as TGTGCCAGCAGGGGCATGAACTCCTATAATTCACCCCTCCACTTT. Translated: CASRGMNSYNSPLHF. The chain is built from TRBV6-5 and TRBJ1-6, with no clear D. Germline CDR1 reads MNHEY; CDR2 reads SVGAGI. The CDR3 consists of 15 residues. Trimming left V 6 bases short and J 0 bases short, with 9 bases between.

The gene calls are TRBV20-1 and TRBJ1-3, with TRBD1 as a possible D gene (5 bases). Trimming removed 3 bases at V and 0 bases at J, with 12 bases between. Looked up from germline, CDR1 is DFQATT and CDR2 is SNEGSKA (reference sequence). The CDR3 totals 15 residues. This chain's CDR3 is CSASLGASSGNTIYF. As DNA, the CDR3 is TGCAGTGCTAGTCTAGGGGCTAGCTCTGGAAACACCATATATTTT.

The rearrangement links TRBV6-5 to TRBJ2-1; 11 bases match TRBD2. Germline V gene lookup returns CDR1 MNHEY and CDR2 SVGAGI. The CDR3 has 15 amino acids. Unmatched junction bases numbered 6, after V lost 6 bases and J lost 5 bases. The CDR3 reads CASRLLAGEDNEQFF. CDR3 bases: TGTGCCAGCAGGTTACTAGCGGGGGAGGACAATGAGCAGTTCTTC.

The J gene is TRBJ2-5, the V gene TRBV18; D possibly corresponds to TRBD2 (6 bases). Trimming pared 2 bases from V and 2 bases from J, leaving 9 bases between. The CDR3 runs 14 residues. Looked up from germline, CDR1 is KGHSH and CDR2 is LQKENI. CDR3 DNA: TGTGCCAGCTCACCAAGGACTAATCAAGAGACCCAGTACTTC. It specifies CASSPRTNQETQYF.

The V call is TRBV5-1, the J call TRBJ1-1, with D uncertain. Trimming shortened V by 4 bases and J by 1 base, and 8 bases separated the two germline ends. This CDR3 region has 13 residues. The germline V gene has CDR1 SGHRS and CDR2 YFSETQ. CDR3 amino acids: CASSPQANTEAFF. CDR3 DNA: TGCGCCAGCAGCCCCCAGGCGAACACTGAAGCTTTCTTT.

This chain links TRBV11-2 with TRBJ1-2; 9 bases fit TRBD1. The CDR3 is 16 residues long. Germline V gene sequence: CDR1 SGHAT, CDR2 FQNNGV. V shed 4 bases and J 5 bases; nucleotides not matched to a gene: 11. Written as DNA, the CDR3 is TGTGCCAGCAGCTCCCTAAAGACAGGGGGTTGGTATGGCTACACCTTC. Its protein is CASSSLKTGGWYGYTF.

The gene calls are TRBV13 and TRBJ2-1, with no clear D. V lost 4 bases, J lost 5 bases, and 6 bases lay in between. The germline V gene has CDR1 PRHDT and CDR2 FYEKMQ (reference sequence). The length of the CDR3 is 12 residues. CDR3 amino acids: CASSSPNNEQFF. CDR3 bases: TGTGCCAGCAGCTCCCCAAACAATGAGCAGTTCTTC.

The gene calls are TRBV5-4 and TRBJ2-1; 9 bases are a match to TRBD1. The germline gives CDR1 SGHNT, CDR2 YYREEE (reference sequence). The CDR3 extends over 14 amino acids. The ends lost 6 bases at V and 8 bases at J; junction bases unmatched: 9. Here the CDR3 reads CASIKGGQGHEQFF. Written as DNA, the CDR3 is TGTGCCAGCATCAAGGGGGGACAGGGCCATGAGCAGTTCTTC. The complete variable domain, with remaining parts taken from reference TRBV5-4 and TRBJ2-1, reads ETGVTQSPTHLIKTRGQQVTLRCSSQSGHNTVSWYQQALGQGPQFIFQYYREEENGRGNFPPRFSGLQFPNYSSELNVNALELDDSALYLCASIKGGQGHEQFFGPGTRLTVL.

The rearrangement links TRBV19 to TRBJ2-7; D possibly corresponds to TRBD2 (5 bases). The CDR3 extends over 16 amino acids. CDR1 LNHDA and CDR2 SQIVND come from the germline V gene (reference sequence). V was pared by 3 bases and J by 2 bases, with 17 bases between. Here the CDR3 DNA reads TGTGCCAGTAGTATCAACCCCCCCGTTAGCGCCTACGAGCAGTACGTC. Translated: CASSINPPVSAYEQYV.

The chain is built from TRBV4-1 and TRBJ2-7, with 9 positions matching TRBD2. V dropped 5 bases and J dropped 2; count of bases not matched to a gene: 4. Per the germline V gene, CDR1 is MGHRA and CDR2 is YSYEKL. The CDR3 has 14 amino acids. The CDR3 reads CASSLGGGAYEQYF. Here the CDR3 DNA reads TGCGCCAGCAGCTTAGGCGGGGGGGCCTACGAGCAGTACTTC.

The V gene is TRBV18, the J gene TRBJ2-7; possibly TRBD1 for D (6 bases). There are 14 residues in the CDR3. The V and J ends lost 3 bases and 0 bases respectively, with 9 bases between them. Germline CDR1 KGHSH, CDR2 LQKENI. The CDR3 region has the DNA TGTGCCAGCTCACCTGACAGGTCCTCCTACGAGCAGTACTTC. Translation: CASSPDRSSYEQYF.

This clone was recorded only once. Other DNA sequences from this sample encode an identical CDR3 as well. The rearrangement uses TRBV9 and TRBJ2-3, with TRBD2 matching 8 bases. Germline CDR1 and CDR2: SGDLS and YYNGEE. V was pared by 2 bases and J by 0 bases, with 2 bases of the junction left unmatched. The CDR3 extends over 15 amino acids. The CDR3 region is CASSVGLASTDTQYF. The CDR3 nucleotides are TGTGCCAGCAGCGTTGGACTAGCTAGCACAGATACGCAGTATTTT. The complete variable domain, with remaining parts taken from reference TRBV9 and TRBJ2-3, reads DSGVTQTPKHLITATGQRVTLRCSPRSGDLSVYWYQQSLDQGLQFLIQYYNGEERAKGNILERFSAQQFPDLHSELNLSSLELGDSALYFCASSVGLASTDTQYFGPGTRLTVL.

The genes are TRBV6-6 and TRBJ1-6, with unresolved D. The CDR3 runs 14 residues. Germline assignment: CDR1 MNHNY and CDR2 SVGAGI (reference sequence). Trimming cost V 3 bases and J 8 bases, with 11 bases left between them. CDR3 loop: CASSYGGNHSPLHF. The CDR3 DNA is TGTGCCAGCAGTTATGGAGGGAATCATTCACCCCTCCACTTT.

This chain links TRBV5-6 with TRBJ1-1; D remains ambiguous. CDR3 length equals 15 residues. V shed 3 bases and J shed 4 bases, with 16 bases lying between them. In germline, CDR1 is SGHDT, CDR2 YYEEEE. The CDR3 loop is CASSWGGGIFTEAFF. For the CDR3, the DNA is TGTGCCAGCAGCTGGGGTGGAGGGATTTTCACTGAAGCTTTCTTT.

The chain combines TRBV19 with TRBJ2-1; D is perhaps TRBD1 (5 bases). Germline V gene lookup returns CDR1 LNHDA and CDR2 SQIVND (reference sequence). V was trimmed by 3 bases and J by 5 bases, leaving 8 bases between them. CDR3 length: 13 amino acids. The CDR3 loop is CASSISDNNEQFF. The CDR3 DNA sequence: TGTGCCAGTAGTATCTCGGACAACAATGAGCAGTTCTTC.

The CDR3 DNA reads as TGTGCCAGCAGTGAATCCGCGCGGTTAGCCAAAAACATTCAGTACTTC. Amino acids: CASSESARLAKNIQYF. J is TRBJ2-4 and V is TRBV6-1; no definite D call. V was pared by 2 bases and J by 0 bases, with 11 bases between. The CDR3 consists of 16 residues. Looked up from germline, CDR1 is MNHNS and CDR2 is SASEGT.